A single sample is the source of the 3 T cell receptor beta chains below, sequenced in a study of T-cell memory formation after mild COVID-19. TCRdb called the 5' RACE reads again in MiXCR, with one record for every CDR3 protein. The sample has roughly 250,000 distinct CDR3 sequences; 16% are singletons. Sequencing input: PBMCs or a T cell subset sorted from them (not recorded which). The receptors were sampled from a man in his late teens or twenties who had mild COVID-19 (a few samples of this study predate the infection). Cell type and time point are not known.

This clonotype was counted at least ten times. The gene calls are TRBV7-9 and TRBJ2-3, with 7 bases fitting TRBD2. Germline values: CDR1 SEHNR, CDR2 FQNEAQ (reference sequence). The CDR3 contains 16 residues. The trim removed 5 bases at V and 0 bases at J, leaving 8 bases unmatched. CDR3 DNA: TGTGCCAGCAGCCGCAGACTAGCAACCAGCACAGATACGCAGTATTTT. Translation gives CASSRRLATSTDTQYF.

This clonotype was seen only a few times. V and J are TRBV3-1 and TRBJ1-1, with D possibly TRBD1 on 5 matching bases. The V gene lost 4 bases and the J gene lost 4 bases, with 13 bases spanning the gap. The CDR3 sequence is 14 residues long. CDR1 and CDR2 (germline): LGHDT, YNNKEL (reference sequence). CDR3 in DNA: TGTGCCAGCAGCCGTGGAGGGGAACGCACTGAAGCTTTCTTT. It is translated as CASSRGGERTEAFF.

This clonotype appeared a few times. The chain combines TRBV12-3 or TRBV12-4 with TRBJ2-7; D might be TRBD2 (6 bases). The CDR3 is 14 amino acids. With 6 bases removed from V and 2 bases from J, the gap between germline ends came to 14 bases. CDR3 sequence (DNA): TGTGCCAGCAGCCGAGACGGGGGTACCTACGAGCAGTACTTC. Protein sequence: CASSRDGGTYEQYF.